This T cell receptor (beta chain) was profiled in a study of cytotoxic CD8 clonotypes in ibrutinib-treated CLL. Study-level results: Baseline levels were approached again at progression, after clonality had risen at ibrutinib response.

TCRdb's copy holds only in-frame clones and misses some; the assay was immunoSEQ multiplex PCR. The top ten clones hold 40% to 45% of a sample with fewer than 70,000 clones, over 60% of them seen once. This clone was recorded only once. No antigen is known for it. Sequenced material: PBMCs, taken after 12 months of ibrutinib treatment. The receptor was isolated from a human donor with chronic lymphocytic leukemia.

This chain's CDR3 is CASSRDRGYEQYF. In DNA, the CDR3 is TGTGCCAGCAGCCGGGACAGGGGTTACGAGCAGTACTTC. V gene TRBV5-8 combines with J gene TRBJ2-7; TRBD1 agrees at 10 bases. Germline V gene data show CDR1 as SGHTS and CDR2 as YDEGEE. J was trimmed by 4 bases and V by 4 bases; bases with no gene match: 2. The CDR3 is 13 residues long.